This T cell receptor (beta chain) was sequenced in a study of T cells in Graves' hyperthyroidism and ophthalmopathy. Points from the study as a whole: By a 13 V-J model, ophthalmopathy was set apart from stable hyperthyroidism.

Amplification yielded TCR beta CDR3 regions, with RNA transcripts as the source. First-round RT-PCR with HTBI primers amplified the TCR CDR3 region. In TCRdb, the multiplex PCR reads were re-called with MiXCR into one record per CDR3 protein. Among about 380,000 distinct CDR3 sequences listed, under 20% were seen once. This clonotype showed up many times. Its antigen is not known. This receptor was obtained from a man between 18 and 35 years old with Graves' ophthalmopathy. Specimen: blood.

CDR3 in amino acids: CASLAFTGGGTDTQYF. The CDR3 coding sequence is TGTGCCAGCCTGGCGTTTACAGGGGGGGGGACAGATACGCAGTATTTT. V is TRBV2 and J is TRBJ2-3; tentatively, D is TRBD1 (8 bases). CDR3 size: 16 residues. Germline V CDR1 and CDR2: SNHLY, FYNNEI. Trimming cost V 8 bases and J 3 bases, with 21 bases left between them.